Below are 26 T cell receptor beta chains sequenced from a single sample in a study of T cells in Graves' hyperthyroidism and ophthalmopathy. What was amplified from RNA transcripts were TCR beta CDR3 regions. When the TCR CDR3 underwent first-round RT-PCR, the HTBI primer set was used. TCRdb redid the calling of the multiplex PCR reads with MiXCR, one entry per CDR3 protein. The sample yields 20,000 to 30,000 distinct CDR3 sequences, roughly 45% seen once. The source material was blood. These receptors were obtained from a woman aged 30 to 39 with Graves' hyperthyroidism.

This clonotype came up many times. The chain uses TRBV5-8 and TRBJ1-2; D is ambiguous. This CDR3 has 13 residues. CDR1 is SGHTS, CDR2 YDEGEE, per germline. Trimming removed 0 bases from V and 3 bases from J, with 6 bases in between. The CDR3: CASSLAQDYGYTF. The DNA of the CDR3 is TGTGCCAGCAGCTTGGCGCAGGACTATGGCTACACCTTC.

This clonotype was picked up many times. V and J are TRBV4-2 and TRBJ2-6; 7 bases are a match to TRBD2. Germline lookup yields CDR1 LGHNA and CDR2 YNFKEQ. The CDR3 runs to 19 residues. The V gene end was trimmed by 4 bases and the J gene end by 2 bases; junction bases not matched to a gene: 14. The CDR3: CASSREGLLGPTGANVLTF. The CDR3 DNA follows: TGTGCCAGCAGCCGAGAGGGACTATTAGGGCCCACTGGGGCCAACGTCCTGACTTTC.

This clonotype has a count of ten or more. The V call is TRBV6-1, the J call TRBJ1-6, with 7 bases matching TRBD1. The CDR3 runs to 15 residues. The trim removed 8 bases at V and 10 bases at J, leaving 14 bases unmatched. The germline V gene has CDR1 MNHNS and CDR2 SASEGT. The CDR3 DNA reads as TGTGCCAGCGCCAGGGGGGTACAGGCGGGATCACCCCTCCACTTT. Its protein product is CASARGVQAGSPLHF.

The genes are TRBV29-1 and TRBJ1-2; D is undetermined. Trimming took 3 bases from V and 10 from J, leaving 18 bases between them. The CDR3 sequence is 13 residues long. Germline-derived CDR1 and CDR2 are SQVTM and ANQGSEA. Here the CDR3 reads CSVELAGANDYTF. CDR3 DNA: TGCAGCGTTGAGTTAGCGGGAGCAAACGACTACACCTTC.

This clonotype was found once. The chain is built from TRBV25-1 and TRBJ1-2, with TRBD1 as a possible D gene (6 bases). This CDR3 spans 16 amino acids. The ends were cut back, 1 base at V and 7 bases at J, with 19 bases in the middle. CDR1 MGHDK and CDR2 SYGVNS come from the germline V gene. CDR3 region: CASSEWVGGLRGGYTF. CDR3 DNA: TGTGCCAGCAGTGAATGGGTTGGGGGGCTTCGCGGTGGCTACACCTTC.

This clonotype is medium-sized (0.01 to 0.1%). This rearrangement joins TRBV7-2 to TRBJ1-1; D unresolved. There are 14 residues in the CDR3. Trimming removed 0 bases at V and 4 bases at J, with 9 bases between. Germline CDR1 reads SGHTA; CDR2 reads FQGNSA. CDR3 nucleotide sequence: TGTGCCAGCAGCTTAGCGCATGCCCCCACTGAAGCTTTCTTT. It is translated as CASSLAHAPTEAFF.

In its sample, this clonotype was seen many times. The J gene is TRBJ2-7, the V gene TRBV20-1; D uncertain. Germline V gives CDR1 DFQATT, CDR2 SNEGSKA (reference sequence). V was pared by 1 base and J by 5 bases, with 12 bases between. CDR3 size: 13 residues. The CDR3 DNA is TGCAGTGCTAGAGGTCCCACCCCCCACGAGCAGTACTTC. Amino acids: CSARGPTPHEQYF.

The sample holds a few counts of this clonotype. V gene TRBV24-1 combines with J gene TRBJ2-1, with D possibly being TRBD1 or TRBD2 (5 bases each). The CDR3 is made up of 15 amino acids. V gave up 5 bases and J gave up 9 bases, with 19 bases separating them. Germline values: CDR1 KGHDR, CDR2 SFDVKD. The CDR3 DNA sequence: TGTGCCACCAGTGTGGGCACTAGGACGAGGGGTGAGCAGTTCTTC. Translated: CATSVGTRTRGEQFF.

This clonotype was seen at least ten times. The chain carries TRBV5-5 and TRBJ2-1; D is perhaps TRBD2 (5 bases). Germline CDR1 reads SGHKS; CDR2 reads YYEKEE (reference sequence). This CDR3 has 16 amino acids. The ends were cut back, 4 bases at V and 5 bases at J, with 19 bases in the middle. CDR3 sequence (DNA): TGTGCCAGCAGCCCCGAACCCCCCGGGGTAGACAATGAGCAGTTCTTC. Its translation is CASSPEPPGVDNEQFF.

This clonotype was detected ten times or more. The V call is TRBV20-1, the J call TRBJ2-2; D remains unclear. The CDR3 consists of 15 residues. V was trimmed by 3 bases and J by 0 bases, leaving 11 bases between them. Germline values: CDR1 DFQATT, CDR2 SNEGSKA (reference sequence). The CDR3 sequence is CSARVVSANTGELFF. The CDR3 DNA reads TGCAGTGCTAGGGTAGTGAGCGCGAACACCGGGGAGCTGTTTTTT.

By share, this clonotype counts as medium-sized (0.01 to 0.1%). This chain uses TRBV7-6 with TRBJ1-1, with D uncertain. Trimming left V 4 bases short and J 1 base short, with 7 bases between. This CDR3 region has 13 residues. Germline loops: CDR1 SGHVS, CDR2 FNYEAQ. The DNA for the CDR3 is TGTGCCAGCAGCTCGGACCAGAACACTGAAGCTTTCTTT. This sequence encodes CASSSDQNTEAFF.

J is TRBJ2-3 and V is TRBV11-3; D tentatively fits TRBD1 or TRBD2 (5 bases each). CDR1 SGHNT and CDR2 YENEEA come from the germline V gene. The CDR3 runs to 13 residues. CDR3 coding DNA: TGTGACAACAGCTTAGGGGAGCGGGATACGCAGTATTTT. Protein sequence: CDNSLGERDTQYF.

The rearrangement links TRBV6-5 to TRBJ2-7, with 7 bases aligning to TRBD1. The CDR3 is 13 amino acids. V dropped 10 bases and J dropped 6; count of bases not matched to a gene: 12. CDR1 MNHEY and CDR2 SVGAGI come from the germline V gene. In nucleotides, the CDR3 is TGTGCCATCACTTCCGGGACAGTACTCGAGCAGTACTTC. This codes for CAITSGTVLEQYF.

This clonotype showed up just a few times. The CDR3 sequence is CASSGQGGYEQYF. CDR3 DNA sequence: TGCGCCAGCAGTGGACAGGGGGGCTACGAGCAGTACTTC. The chain links TRBV10-2 to TRBJ2-7, with 9 positions matching TRBD1. Germline CDR1 WSHSY, CDR2 SAAADI. V dropped 4 bases and J dropped 3; count of bases not matched to a gene: 1. This CDR3 is 13 amino acids long.

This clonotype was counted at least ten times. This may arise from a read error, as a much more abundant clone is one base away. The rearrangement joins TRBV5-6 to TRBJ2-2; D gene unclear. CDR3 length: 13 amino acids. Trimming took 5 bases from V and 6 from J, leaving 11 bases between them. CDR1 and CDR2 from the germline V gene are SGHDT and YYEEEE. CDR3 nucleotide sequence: TGTGCCAGCAGGTTCGGTTTGGCCGGGGAGCTGTTTTTT. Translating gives CASRFGLAGELFF.

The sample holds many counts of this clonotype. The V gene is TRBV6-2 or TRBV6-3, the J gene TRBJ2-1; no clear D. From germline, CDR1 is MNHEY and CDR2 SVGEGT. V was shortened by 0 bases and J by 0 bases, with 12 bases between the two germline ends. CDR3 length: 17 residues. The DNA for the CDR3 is TGTGCCAGCAGTTACTCGGAAGCGCCGAGCTCCTACAATGAGCAGTTCTTC. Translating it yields CASSYSEAPSSYNEQFF.

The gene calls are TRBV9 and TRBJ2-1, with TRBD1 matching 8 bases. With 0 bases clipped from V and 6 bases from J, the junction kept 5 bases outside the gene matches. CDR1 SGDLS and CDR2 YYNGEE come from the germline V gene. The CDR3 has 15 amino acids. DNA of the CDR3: TGTGCCAGCAGCGTAGAGACAGGGGTGGGCAATGAGCAGTTCTTC. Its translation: CASSVETGVGNEQFF.

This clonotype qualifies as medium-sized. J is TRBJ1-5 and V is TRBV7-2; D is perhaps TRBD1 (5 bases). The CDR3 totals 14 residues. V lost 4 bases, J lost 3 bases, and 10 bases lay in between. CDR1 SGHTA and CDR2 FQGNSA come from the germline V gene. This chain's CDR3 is CASSSGLSNQPQHF. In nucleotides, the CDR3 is TGTGCCAGCAGCTCAGGGTTATCCAATCAGCCCCAGCATTTT.

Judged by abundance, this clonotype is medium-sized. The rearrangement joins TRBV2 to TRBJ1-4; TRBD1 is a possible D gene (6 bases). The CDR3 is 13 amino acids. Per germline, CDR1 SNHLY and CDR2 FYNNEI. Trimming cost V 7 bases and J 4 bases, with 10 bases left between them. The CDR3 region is CASTRDINEKLFF. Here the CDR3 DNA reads TGTGCCAGCACCCGGGACATTAATGAAAAACTGTTTTTT.

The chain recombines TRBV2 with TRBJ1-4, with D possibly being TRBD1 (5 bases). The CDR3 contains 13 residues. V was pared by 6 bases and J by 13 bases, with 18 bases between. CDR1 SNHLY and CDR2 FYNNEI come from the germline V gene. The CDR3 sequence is CASSPELGGRLFF. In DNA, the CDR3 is TGTGCCAGCAGCCCCGAACTCGGGGGGAGACTGTTTTTT.

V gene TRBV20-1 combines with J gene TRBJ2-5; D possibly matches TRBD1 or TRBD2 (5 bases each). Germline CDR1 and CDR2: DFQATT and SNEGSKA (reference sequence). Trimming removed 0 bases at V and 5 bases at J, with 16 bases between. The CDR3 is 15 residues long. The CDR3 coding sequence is TGCAGTGCTAGAGACAGGCCCGGGGCCGGGGAGACCCAGTACTTC. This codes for CSARDRPGAGETQYF.

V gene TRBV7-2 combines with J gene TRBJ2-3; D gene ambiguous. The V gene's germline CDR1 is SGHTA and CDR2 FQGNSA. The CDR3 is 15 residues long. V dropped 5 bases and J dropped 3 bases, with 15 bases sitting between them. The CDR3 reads CASSPSLITTDTQYF. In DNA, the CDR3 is TGTGCCAGCAGCCCATCTTTGATCACAACAGATACGCAGTATTTT. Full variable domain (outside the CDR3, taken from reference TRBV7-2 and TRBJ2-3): GAGVSQSPSNKVTEKGKDVELRCDPISGHTALYWYRQSLGQGLEFLIYFQGNSAPDKSGLPSDRFSAERTGGSVSTLTIQRTQQEDSAVYLCASSPSLITTDTQYFGPGTRLTVL.

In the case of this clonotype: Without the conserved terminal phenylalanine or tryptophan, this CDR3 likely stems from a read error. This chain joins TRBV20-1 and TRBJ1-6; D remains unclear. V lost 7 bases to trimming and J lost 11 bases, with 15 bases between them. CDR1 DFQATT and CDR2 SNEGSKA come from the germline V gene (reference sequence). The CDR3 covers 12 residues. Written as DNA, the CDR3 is TGCAGTGGAACGGTGGGTTCGGCACCCCTCCACTTA. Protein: CSGTVGSAPLHL.

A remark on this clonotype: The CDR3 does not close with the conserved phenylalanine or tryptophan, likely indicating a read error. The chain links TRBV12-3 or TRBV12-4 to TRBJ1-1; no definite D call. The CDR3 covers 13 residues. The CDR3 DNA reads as TGTGTCAGCAGTTTTGGACGGAACACTGAAGCTTTCTAT. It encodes CVSSFGRNTEAFY.

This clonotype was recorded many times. CDR3 in amino acids: CASSPTLGEYEQYF. As DNA, the CDR3 is TGTGCCAGCTCACCAACGTTGGGGGAGTACGAGCAGTACTTC. The rearrangement links TRBV18 to TRBJ2-7; D assignment may be TRBD1 or TRBD2 (5 bases each). This CDR3 contains 14 residues. Germline V gives CDR1 KGHSH, CDR2 LQKENI. The ends were cut back, 2 bases at V and 4 bases at J, with 12 bases in the middle.

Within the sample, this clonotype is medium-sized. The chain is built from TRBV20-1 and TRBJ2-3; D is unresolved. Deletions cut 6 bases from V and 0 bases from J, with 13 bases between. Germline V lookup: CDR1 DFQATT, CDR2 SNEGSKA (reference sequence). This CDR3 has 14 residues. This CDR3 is CSASKPYSTDTQYF. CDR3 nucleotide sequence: TGCAGTGCAAGCAAGCCTTATAGCACAGATACGCAGTATTTT.